The 26 T cell receptor beta chains presented below share a single source sample, sequenced in a study of shared clonotypes between healthy human individuals. The protocol was immunoSEQ multiplex PCR, while the TCRdb copy is restricted to in-frame clones and leaves out a portion. Of about 2.4 million clones in the sample, under 95% were seen once. What was sequenced was naive CD4+ T cells from PBMCs. Indicated subset: CD45RA+ positively selected. The receptors derive from a man between 18 and 29 years old in good health. Some clones in this sample may be carry-over from other donors' samples.

Comments on this clone: Different DNA sequences within this sample yield the same CDR3. This chain joins TRBV28 and TRBJ2-7; TRBD2 aligns across 12 bases. Germline CDR1 is MDHEN and CDR2 is SYDVKM. CDR3 length: 15 residues. V trimming: 5 bases; J trimming: 1 base; junction bases outside the gene matches: 3. The CDR3 sequence is CASSPGLAGSYEQYF. The CDR3 DNA reads TGTGCCAGCAGTCCCGGACTAGCGGGATCCTACGAGCAGTACTTC.

The CDR3 bases are TGCAGTACGAGGGTGGGGAGTGGCACAGATACGCAGTATTTT. The encoded protein is CSTRVGSGTDTQYF. The chain carries TRBV29-1 and TRBJ2-3, with a tentative D call TRBD2 (5 bases). Germline V gives CDR1 SQVTM, CDR2 ANQGSEA. The CDR3 covers 14 residues.

As to this clone: The same CDR3 arises from other DNA sequences in this sample as well. The chain couples TRBV7-2 to TRBJ2-1; D gene unclear. The CDR3 is 13 amino acids. The germline V gene encodes CDR1 SGHTA and CDR2 FQGNSA. Trimming took off 2 bases at V and 8 bases at J, with 10 bases between the two ends. The CDR3 is CASSLRAGDEQFF. The CDR3 DNA follows: TGTGCCAGCAGCTTAAGGGCTGGTGATGAGCAGTTCTTC.

The J gene is TRBJ1-5, the V gene TRBV19; D unclear. This CDR3 is built from 14 residues. The V and J ends lost 2 bases and 7 bases respectively, with 12 bases between them. Germline CDR1 and CDR2: LNHDA and SQIVND (reference sequence). The CDR3 DNA reads as TGTGCCAGTAGTATAACGGGCCCCAGGCAGCCCCAGCATTTT. This gives the protein CASSITGPRQPQHF.

The chain employs TRBV7-2 and TRBJ2-1; 10 nucleotides align to TRBD2. The CDR3 totals 15 residues. Per germline, CDR1 SGHTA and CDR2 FQGNSA. The ends lost 6 bases at V and 6 bases at J; junction bases unmatched: 8. CDR3 protein: CASRRTSGIANEQFF. The DNA of the CDR3 is TGTGCCAGCAGGCGTACTAGCGGGATCGCCAATGAGCAGTTCTTC.

This clone was observed once. The J gene is TRBJ2-7, the V gene TRBV11-3; 9 bases match TRBD1. The CDR3 is 16 residues long. With 5 bases clipped from V and 6 bases from J, the junction kept 14 bases outside the gene matches. The germline gives CDR1 SGHNT, CDR2 YENEEA. CDR3 residues: CASSQGWAGQGREQYF. Written as DNA, the CDR3 is TGTGCCAGCAGCCAAGGATGGGCCGGACAGGGGCGCGAGCAGTACTTC.

This sequence joins TRBV5-1 and TRBJ2-5; 7 bases are a match to TRBD1. V trimming: 0 bases; J trimming: 2 bases; junction bases outside the gene matches: 10. Germline-derived CDR1 and CDR2 are SGHRS and YFSETQ. The CDR3 is 17 residues long. The CDR3 nucleotides are TGCGCCAGCAGCTTGGCCCCCGGGACAGCTCAACAAGAGACCCAGTACTTC. It codes for CASSLAPGTAQQETQYF.

About this clone: Other DNA sequences of this sample code for an identical CDR3. The chain couples TRBV18 to TRBJ2-7; D call uncertain. V was cut by 0 bases and J by 4 bases, with 7 bases left in between. Germline V CDR1 and CDR2: KGHSH, LQKENI. The CDR3 is 13 amino acids. The CDR3 here is CASSPPNSYEQYF. CDR3 in DNA: TGTGCCAGCTCACCACCGAACAGTTACGAGCAGTACTTC.

The J gene is TRBJ2-7, the V gene TRBV5-1; D gene unclear. The CDR3 extends over 12 amino acids. V lost 4 bases and J lost 12, with 17 bases in between. CDR1 and CDR2 (germline): SGHRS, YFSETQ. CDR3 region: CASSPTGPIRYF. The DNA for the CDR3 is TGCGCCAGCAGCCCGACGGGCCCTATTCGGTACTTC.

V gene TRBV4-2 combines with J gene TRBJ2-1; D is unclear. Germline loops: CDR1 LGHNA, CDR2 YNFKEQ. CDR3 length equals 15 residues. The V end was cut by 0 bases, the J end by 3 bases, with 9 bases between. CDR3 bases: TGTGCCAGCAGCCAAGAGAGGTCGGGCTACAATGAGCAGTTCTTC. It translates to CASSQERSGYNEQFF.

This chain uses TRBV5-1 with TRBJ1-1, with D perhaps TRBD1 (5 bases). With 4 bases removed from V and 1 base from J, the gap between germline ends came to 14 bases. Germline V gene lookup returns CDR1 SGHRS and CDR2 YFSETQ. This CDR3 has 15 residues. The CDR3 DNA reads as TGCGCCAGCAGCCCGCAGGGAAGGGAGAACACTGAAGCTTTCTTT. Its translation is CASSPQGRENTEAFF. Variable domain in full (rest from reference TRBV5-1 and TRBJ1-1): KAGVTQTPRYLIKTRGQQVTLSCSPISGHRSVSWYQQTPGQGLQFLFEYFSETQRNKGNFPGRFSGRQFSNSRSEMNVSTLELGDSALYLCASSPQGRENTEAFFGQGTRLTVV.

The chain couples TRBV6-5 to TRBJ2-7; a possible D gene is TRBD1 (6 bases). V was shortened by 5 bases and J by 5 bases, with 19 bases between the two germline ends. Germline values: CDR1 MNHEY, CDR2 SVGAGI. The CDR3 contains 15 residues. The CDR3 coding sequence is TGTGCCAGCAGTGCCTCGTTAACAGGGTACCACGAGCAGTACTTC. Amino acids: CASSASLTGYHEQYF.

This rearrangement joins TRBV6-5 to TRBJ2-3; 7 nucleotides agree with TRBD2. CDR1 and CDR2 from the germline V gene are MNHEY and SVGAGI. CDR3 length: 14 amino acids. The trim removed 6 bases at V and 4 bases at J, leaving 7 bases unmatched. The CDR3 DNA is TGTGCCAGCAGCGCGACTAGCTGGGCAGATACGCAGTATTTT. Its translation is CASSATSWADTQYF.

The chain has TRBV5-1 and TRBJ2-5; D unresolved. V lost 4 bases and J 3 bases, leaving 7 bases between the germline ends. Germline V lookup: CDR1 SGHRS, CDR2 YFSETQ. This CDR3 spans 12 amino acids. CDR3 amino acids: CASSGNKETQYF. The CDR3 coding sequence is TGCGCCAGCAGCGGAAATAAAGAGACCCAGTACTTC.

This chain links TRBV11-1 with TRBJ1-1; tentatively, D is TRBD1 (5 bases). The V gene lost 3 bases and the J gene lost 4 bases, with 15 bases spanning the gap. Germline values: CDR1 SGHAT, CDR2 FQDESV (reference sequence). The CDR3 extends over 15 amino acids. The CDR3 sequence is CASSFESRAFTEAFF. CDR3 DNA: TGTGCCAGCAGCTTTGAGAGCAGGGCGTTCACTGAAGCTTTCTTT.

The chain joins TRBV4-2 to TRBJ2-1; a weak D match, TRBD2 (6 bases). There are 16 residues in the CDR3. Per germline, CDR1 LGHNA and CDR2 YNFKEQ. Trimming left V 0 bases short and J 3 bases short, with 12 bases between. CDR3 sequence: CASSQDGAGLYNEQFF. DNA of the CDR3: TGTGCCAGCAGCCAAGACGGAGCGGGCCTCTACAATGAGCAGTTCTTC.

This sequence joins TRBV5-4 and TRBJ1-2; unclear D gene. Deletions cut 2 bases from V and 0 bases from J, with 11 bases between. This CDR3 region has 15 residues. Germline V gene lookup returns CDR1 SGHNT and CDR2 YYREEE (reference sequence). The CDR3 nucleotides are TGTGCCAGCAGCTTAGAAGCAACAACTAACTATGGCTACACCTTC. Its translation is CASSLEATTNYGYTF.

The rearrangement joins TRBV7-3 to TRBJ2-6; the D gene is possibly TRBD1 (6 bases). V was pared by 3 bases and J by 3 bases, with 9 bases between. The CDR3 spans 15 residues. Germline values: CDR1 SGHTA, CDR2 FQGTGA. DNA for the CDR3: TGTGCCAGCAGCTTTGTCAGGGGTGGGGCCAACGTCCTGACTTTC. Protein sequence: CASSFVRGGANVLTF.

V gene TRBV19 combines with J gene TRBJ1-5; possibly TRBD1 for D (5 bases). The CDR3 has 14 residues. Germline CDR1 is LNHDA and CDR2 is SQIVND (reference sequence). Trimming removed 8 bases at V and 2 bases at J, with 13 bases between. CDR3 coding DNA: TGTGCCAGTGCAAGGGGAGGGGGCAATCAGCCCCAGCATTTT. Its translation is CASARGGGNQPQHF.

This sequence joins TRBV28 and TRBJ2-7; 9 bases agree with TRBD1. The V segment lost 7 bases and the J segment 2 bases; nucleotides outside the gene matches: 9. Germline CDR1 reads MDHEN; CDR2 reads SYDVKM. The CDR3 length is 15 residues. CDR3 sequence (DNA): TGTGCCAGCACCCCCTGGGGGACAGGGACCTACGAGCAGTACTTC. Encoded protein: CASTPWGTGTYEQYF.

This clone was picked up one time. The chain is built from TRBV7-9 and TRBJ1-1; possible D gene TRBD1, 5 bases. The CDR3 spans 11 residues. V dropped 7 bases and J dropped 5 bases, with 8 bases sitting between them. Germline V lookup: CDR1 SEHNR, CDR2 FQNEAQ (reference sequence). The CDR3 is CASTRGTEAFF. The CDR3 DNA sequence: TGTGCCAGCACCCGGGGGACTGAAGCTTTCTTT.

This sequence joins TRBV7-2 and TRBJ2-1; D is possibly TRBD1 or TRBD2 (6 bases each). Germline CDR1 and CDR2: SGHTA and FQGNSA. The length of the CDR3 is 16 residues. Trimming pared 5 bases from V and 2 bases from J, leaving 16 bases between. The CDR3 nucleotides read TGTGCCAGCAGCCTCCACTCCCGGGGGCCCTACAATGAGCAGTTCTTC. This sequence encodes CASSLHSRGPYNEQFF.

The chain joins TRBV19 to TRBJ1-5; D unclear. Germline V gene sequence: CDR1 LNHDA, CDR2 SQIVND (reference sequence). Deletions cut 1 base from V and 0 bases from J, with 10 bases between. This CDR3 contains 16 residues. The CDR3 reads CASSIVRSNSNQPQHF. For the CDR3, the DNA is TGTGCCAGTAGTATAGTCAGGAGTAATAGCAATCAGCCCCAGCATTTT.

CDR3 nucleotide sequence: TGTGCCAGCAGCCCCCGTGGGGACATAGAAGAGACCCAGTACTTC. Residues: CASSPRGDIEETQYF. The chain carries TRBV7-8 and TRBJ2-5; a weak D match, TRBD1 (6 bases). The germline CDR1 and CDR2 sequences are SGHVS and FQNEAQ. Trimming stripped 5 bases from V and 3 bases from J, with 16 bases between. The CDR3 covers 15 residues.

The rearrangement uses TRBV9 and TRBJ2-1, with 7 bases identical to TRBD1. Trimming cost V 1 base and J 5 bases; bases outside gene matches: 12. CDR3 size: 17 residues. CDR1 and CDR2 (germline): SGDLS, YYNGEE. The CDR3, as DNA: TGTGCCAGCAGCGTAAGAGGGGGCAGGGTGGCAGACAATGAGCAGTTCTTC. This gives the protein CASSVRGGRVADNEQFF.

The J gene is TRBJ2-1, the V gene TRBV28; no reliable D call. Germline V CDR1 and CDR2: MDHEN, SYDVKM. CDR3 size: 16 residues. V lost 3 bases to trimming and J lost 6 bases, with 18 bases between them. In DNA form, the CDR3 reads TGTGCCAGCAGTTTCGTAGGGCAGGTTGGTATCAATGAGCAGTTCTTC. Protein sequence: CASSFVGQVGINEQFF. The full variable domain, its missing parts supplied by reference TRBV28 and TRBJ2-1, is DVKVTQSSRYLVKRTGEKVFLECVQDMDHENMFWYRQDPGLGLRLIYFSYDVKMKEKGDIPEGYSVSREKKERFSLILESASTNQTSMYLCASSFVGQVGINEQFFGPGTRLTVL.